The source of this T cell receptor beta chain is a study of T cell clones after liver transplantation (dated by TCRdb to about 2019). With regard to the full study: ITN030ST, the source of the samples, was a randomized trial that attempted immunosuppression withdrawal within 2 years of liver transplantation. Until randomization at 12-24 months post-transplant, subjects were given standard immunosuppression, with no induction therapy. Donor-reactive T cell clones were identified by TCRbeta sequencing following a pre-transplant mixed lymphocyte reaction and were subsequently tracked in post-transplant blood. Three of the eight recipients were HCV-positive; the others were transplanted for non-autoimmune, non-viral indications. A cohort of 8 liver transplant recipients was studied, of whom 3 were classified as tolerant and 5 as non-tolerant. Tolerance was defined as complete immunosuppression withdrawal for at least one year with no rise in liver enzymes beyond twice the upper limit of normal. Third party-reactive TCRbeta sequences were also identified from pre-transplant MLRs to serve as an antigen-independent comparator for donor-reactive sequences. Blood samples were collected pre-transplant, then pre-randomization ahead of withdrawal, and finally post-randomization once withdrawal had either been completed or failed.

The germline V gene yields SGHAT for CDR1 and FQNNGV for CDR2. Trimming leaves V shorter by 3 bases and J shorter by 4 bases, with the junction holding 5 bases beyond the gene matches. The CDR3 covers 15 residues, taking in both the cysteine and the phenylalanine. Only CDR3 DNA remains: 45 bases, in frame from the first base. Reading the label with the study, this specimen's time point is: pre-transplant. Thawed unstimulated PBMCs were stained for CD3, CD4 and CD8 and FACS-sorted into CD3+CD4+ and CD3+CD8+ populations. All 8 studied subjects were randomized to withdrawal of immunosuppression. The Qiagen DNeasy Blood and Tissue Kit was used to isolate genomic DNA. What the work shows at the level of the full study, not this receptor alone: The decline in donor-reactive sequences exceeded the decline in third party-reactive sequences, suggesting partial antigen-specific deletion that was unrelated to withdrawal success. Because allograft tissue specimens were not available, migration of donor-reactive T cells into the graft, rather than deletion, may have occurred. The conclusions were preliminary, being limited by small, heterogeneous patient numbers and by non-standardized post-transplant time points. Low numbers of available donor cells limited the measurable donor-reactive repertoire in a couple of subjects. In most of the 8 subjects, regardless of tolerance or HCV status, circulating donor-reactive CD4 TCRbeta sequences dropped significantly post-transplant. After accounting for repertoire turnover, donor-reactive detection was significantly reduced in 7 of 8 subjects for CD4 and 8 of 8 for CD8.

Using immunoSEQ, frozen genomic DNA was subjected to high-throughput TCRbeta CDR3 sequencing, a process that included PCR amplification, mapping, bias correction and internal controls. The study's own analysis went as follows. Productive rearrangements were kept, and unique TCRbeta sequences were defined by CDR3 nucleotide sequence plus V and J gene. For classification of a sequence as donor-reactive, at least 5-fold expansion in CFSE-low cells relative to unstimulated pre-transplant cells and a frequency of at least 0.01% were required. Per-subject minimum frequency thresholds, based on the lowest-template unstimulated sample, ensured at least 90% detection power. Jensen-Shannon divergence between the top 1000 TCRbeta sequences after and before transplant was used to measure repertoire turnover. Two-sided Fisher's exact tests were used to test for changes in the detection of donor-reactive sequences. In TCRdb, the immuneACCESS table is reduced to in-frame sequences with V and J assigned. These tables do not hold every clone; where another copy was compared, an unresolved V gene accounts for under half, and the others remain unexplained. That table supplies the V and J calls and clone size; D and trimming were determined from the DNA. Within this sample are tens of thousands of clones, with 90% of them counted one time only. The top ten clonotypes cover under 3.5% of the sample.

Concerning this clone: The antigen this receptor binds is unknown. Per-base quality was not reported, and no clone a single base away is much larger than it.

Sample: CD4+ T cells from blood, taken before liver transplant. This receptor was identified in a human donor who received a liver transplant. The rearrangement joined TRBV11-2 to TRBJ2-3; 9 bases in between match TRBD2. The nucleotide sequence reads TGTGCCAGCAGCTTCTTAGCGGGAGTACCAGATACGCAGTATTTT. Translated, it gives CASSFLAGVPDTQYF. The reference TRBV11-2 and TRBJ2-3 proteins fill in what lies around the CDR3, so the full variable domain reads EAGVAQSPRYKIIEKRQSVAFWCNPISGHATLYWYQQILGQGPKLLIQFQNNGVVDDSQLPKDRFSAERLKGVDSTLKIQPAKLEDSAVYLCASSFLAGVPDTQYFGPGTRLTVL.